A selection of T cell receptor beta chains follows, all from one sample in a study of shared T cell receptors in the human thymus. The data were produced by immunoSEQ multiplex PCR, yet TCRdb's version contains in-frame clones alone and is incomplete. Seen here are almost 550,000 clones, around 82% observed once, and the top ten hold more than 0.01%. The same sample was also used in a study of human thymus T cells.

Input material: thymocytes. These receptors were collected from a boy under two years old with a congenital heart defect. Both conserved end residues are part of each CDR3. A D gene is named only where the DNA matches it firmly. The size entry is marked missing in some rows and otherwise reads once, few, many or a size class.

v_gene: TRBV10-3
abundance: few
j_gene: TRBJ2-5
d_gene: .
CDR3aa: CAISESPSRPLQETQYF
CDR3nt: TGTGCCATCAGTGAGTCCCCGTCCAGGCCGCTACAAGAGACCCAGTACTTC

v_gene: TRBV4-1
abundance: .
j_gene: TRBJ2-1
d_gene: TRBD2
CDR3aa: CASSQDPSGTYNEQFF
CDR3nt: TGCGCCAGCAGCCAAGATCCTAGCGGGACCTACAATGAGCAGTTCTTC

v_gene: TRBV27
abundance: .
j_gene: TRBJ1-2
d_gene: .
CDR3aa: CASSLWAHSGANYGYTF
CDR3nt: TGTGCCAGCAGTTTATGGGCCCATTCGGGAGCTAACTATGGCTACACCTTC

v_gene: TRBV30
abundance: few
j_gene: TRBJ2-3
d_gene: .
CDR3aa: CAWSRSTDTQYF
CDR3nt: TGTGCCTGGAGCAGGAGCACAGATACGCAGTATTTT

v_gene: TRBV5-6
abundance: .
j_gene: TRBJ2-3
d_gene: TRBD1
CDR3aa: CASSRPGQGGQTSTDTQYF
CDR3nt: TGTGCCAGCAGCCGACCGGGACAGGGGGGGCAAACTAGCACAGATACGCAGTATTTT

v_gene: TRBV5-4
abundance: .
j_gene: TRBJ2-7
d_gene: .
CDR3aa: CASSPRYGGHEQYF
CDR3nt: TGTGCCAGCAGTCCTAGGTACGGGGGACACGAGCAGTACTTC

v_gene: TRBV19
abundance: .
j_gene: TRBJ2-2
d_gene: TRBD1
CDR3aa: CASSIRGTANTGELFF
CDR3nt: TGTGCCAGTAGTATTAGGGGGACAGCGAACACCGGGGAGCTGTTTTTT

v_gene: TRBV7-6
abundance: .
j_gene: TRBJ2-1
d_gene: TRBD2
CDR3aa: CASSLVAGGSGRAGYNEQFF
CDR3nt: TGTGCCAGCAGCTTAGTGGCGGGCGGTAGCGGGAGGGCCGGGTACAATGAGCAGTTCTTC

v_gene: TRBV5-1
abundance: .
j_gene: TRBJ2-2
d_gene: TRBD1
CDR3aa: CASSLMTGGANTGELFF
CDR3nt: TGCGCCAGCAGCCTTATGACAGGGGGCGCGAACACCGGGGAGCTGTTTTTT

v_gene: TRBV11-3
abundance: .
j_gene: TRBJ2-1
d_gene: .
CDR3aa: CASSLEPHDYNEQFF
CDR3nt: TGTGCCAGCAGCTTGGAGCCCCATGACTACAATGAGCAGTTCTTC

v_gene: TRBV28
abundance: .
j_gene: TRBJ1-4
d_gene: TRBD1
CDR3aa: CASSSYRDRFNEKLFF
CDR3nt: TGTGCCAGCAGTTCCTACCGGGACAGGTTTAATGAAAAACTGTTTTTT

v_gene: TRBV4-1
abundance: once
j_gene: TRBJ2-7
d_gene: .
CDR3aa: CASSQDTKWAVTYEQYF
CDR3nt: TGCGCCAGCAGCCAGGACACCAAGTGGGCGGTAACCTACGAGCAGTACTTC

v_gene: TRBV7-7
abundance: once
j_gene: TRBJ2-2
d_gene: TRBD2
CDR3aa: CASSRAGGATGELFF
CDR3nt: TGTGCTAGCAGTCGAGCGGGAGGAGCTACCGGGGAGCTGTTTTTT

v_gene: TRBV4-1
abundance: once
j_gene: TRBJ2-7
d_gene: TRBD2
CDR3aa: CASSQEDSGIYEQYF
CDR3nt: TGCGCCAGCAGTCAAGAGGATAGCGGGATCTACGAGCAGTACTTC

v_gene: TRBV4-3
abundance: .
j_gene: TRBJ2-3
d_gene: .
CDR3aa: CASSHDRTSTDTQYF
CDR3nt: TGCGCCAGCAGCCACGACAGGACTAGCACAGATACGCAGTATTTT

v_gene: TRBV4-3
abundance: .
j_gene: TRBJ2-7
d_gene: .
CDR3aa: CASSQDRRDFPYEQYF
CDR3nt: TGCGCCAGCAGCCAAGATCGAAGGGACTTTCCCTACGAGCAGTACTTC

v_gene: TRBV7-8
abundance: .
j_gene: TRBJ2-7
d_gene: TRBD2
CDR3aa: CASSLGLVSSYEQYF
CDR3nt: TGTGCCAGCAGCTTGGGACTAGTTAGCTCCTACGAGCAGTACTTC

v_gene: TRBV7-9
abundance: .
j_gene: TRBJ2-1
d_gene: .
CDR3aa: CASSFDRPNYNEQFF
CDR3nt: TGTGCCAGCAGCTTCGACAGGCCCAACTACAATGAGCAGTTCTTC

v_gene: TRBV7-7
abundance: .
j_gene: TRBJ2-5
d_gene: TRBD1
CDR3aa: CASSLGPRDRGETQYF
CDR3nt: TGTGCTAGCAGCTTAGGCCCTCGGGACAGGGGTGAGACCCAGTACTTC

v_gene: TRBV9
abundance: .
j_gene: TRBJ2-7
d_gene: TRBD1
CDR3aa: CASSALKTGQLYEQYF
CDR3nt: TGTGCCAGCAGCGCCTTAAAAACGGGACAGCTCTACGAGCAGTACTTC

v_gene: TRBV13
abundance: .
j_gene: TRBJ2-5
d_gene: TRBD1
CDR3aa: CASTIGQGRGETQYF
CDR3nt: TGTGCCAGCACGATCGGACAGGGGAGAGGGGAGACCCAGTACTTC